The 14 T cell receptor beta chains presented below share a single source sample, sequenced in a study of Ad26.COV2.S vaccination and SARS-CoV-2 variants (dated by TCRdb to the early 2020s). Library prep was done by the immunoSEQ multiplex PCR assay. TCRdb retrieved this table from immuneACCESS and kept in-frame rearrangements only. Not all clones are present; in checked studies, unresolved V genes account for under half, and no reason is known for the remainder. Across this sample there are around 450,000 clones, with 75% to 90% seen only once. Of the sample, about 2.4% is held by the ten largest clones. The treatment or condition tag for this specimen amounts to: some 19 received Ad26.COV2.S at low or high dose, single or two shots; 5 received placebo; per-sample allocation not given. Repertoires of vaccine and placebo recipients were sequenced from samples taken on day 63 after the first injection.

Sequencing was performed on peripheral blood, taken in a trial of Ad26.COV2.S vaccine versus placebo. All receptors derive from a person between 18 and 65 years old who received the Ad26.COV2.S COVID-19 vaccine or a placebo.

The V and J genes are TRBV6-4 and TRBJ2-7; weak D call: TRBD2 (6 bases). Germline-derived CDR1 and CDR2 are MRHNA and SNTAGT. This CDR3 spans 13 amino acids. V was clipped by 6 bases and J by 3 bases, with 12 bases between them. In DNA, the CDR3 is TGTGCCAGCAGCCTCCGCGGGGACTACGAGCAGTACGTC. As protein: CASSLRGDYEQYV.

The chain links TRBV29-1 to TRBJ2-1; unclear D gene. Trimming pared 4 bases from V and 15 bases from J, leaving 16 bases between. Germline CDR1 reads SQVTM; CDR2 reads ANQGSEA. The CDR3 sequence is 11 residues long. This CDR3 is CSVGARVGMFF. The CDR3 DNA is TGCAGCGTTGGCGCTAGGGTTGGCATGTTCTTC.

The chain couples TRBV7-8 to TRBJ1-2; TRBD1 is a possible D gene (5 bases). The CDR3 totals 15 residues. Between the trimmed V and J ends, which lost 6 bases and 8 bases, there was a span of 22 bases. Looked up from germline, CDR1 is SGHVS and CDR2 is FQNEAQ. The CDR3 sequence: CASSTRAARASGYTF. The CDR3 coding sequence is TGTGCCAGCAGTACCAGGGCCGCACGGGCTAGCGGCTACACCTTC.

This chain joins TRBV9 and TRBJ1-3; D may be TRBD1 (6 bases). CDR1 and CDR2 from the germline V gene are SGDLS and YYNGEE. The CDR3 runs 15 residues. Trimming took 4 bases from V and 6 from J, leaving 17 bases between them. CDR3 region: CASSTRARGINTIYF. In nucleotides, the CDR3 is TGTGCCAGCAGCACCCGGGCCAGGGGAATAAACACCATATATTTT.

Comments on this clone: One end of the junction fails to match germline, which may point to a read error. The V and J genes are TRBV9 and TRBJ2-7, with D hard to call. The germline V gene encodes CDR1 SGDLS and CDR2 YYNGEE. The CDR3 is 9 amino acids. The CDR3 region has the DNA TGTGCCAGCACCCCACCGCTCCCCTTC. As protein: CASTPPLPF.

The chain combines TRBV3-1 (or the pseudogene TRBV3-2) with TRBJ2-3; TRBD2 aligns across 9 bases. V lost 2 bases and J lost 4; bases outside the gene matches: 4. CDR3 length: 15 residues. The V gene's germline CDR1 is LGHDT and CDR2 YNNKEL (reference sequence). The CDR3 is CASSQWGGGADTQYF. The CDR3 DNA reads TGTGCCAGCAGCCAATGGGGCGGGGGGGCAGATACGCAGTATTTT.

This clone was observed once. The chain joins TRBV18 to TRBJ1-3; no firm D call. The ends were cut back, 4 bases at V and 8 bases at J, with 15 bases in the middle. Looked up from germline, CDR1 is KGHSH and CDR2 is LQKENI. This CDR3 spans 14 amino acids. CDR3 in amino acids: CASSLIEDSDTIYF. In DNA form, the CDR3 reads TGTGCCAGCTCACTTATAGAGGATTCGGACACCATATATTTT.

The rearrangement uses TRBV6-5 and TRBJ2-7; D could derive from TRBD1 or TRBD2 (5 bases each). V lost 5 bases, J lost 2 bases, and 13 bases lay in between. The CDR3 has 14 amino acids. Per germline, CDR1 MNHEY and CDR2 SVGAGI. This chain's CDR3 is CASSRDGLTYEQYV. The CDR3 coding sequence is TGTGCCAGCAGTCGGGACGGATTGACCTACGAGCAGTACGTC.

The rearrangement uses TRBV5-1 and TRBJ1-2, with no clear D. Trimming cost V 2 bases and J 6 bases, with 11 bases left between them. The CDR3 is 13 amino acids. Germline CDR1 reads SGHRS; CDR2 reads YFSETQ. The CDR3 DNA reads TGCGCCAGCAGCTTAACGGATGAGGATGGCTACACCTTC. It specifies CASSLTDEDGYTF.

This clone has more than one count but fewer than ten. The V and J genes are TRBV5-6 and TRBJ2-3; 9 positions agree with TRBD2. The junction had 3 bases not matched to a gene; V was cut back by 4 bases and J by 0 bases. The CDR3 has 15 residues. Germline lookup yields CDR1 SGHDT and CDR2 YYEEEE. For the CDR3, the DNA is TGTGCCAGCAGCCGACTAGCGGATAGCACAGATACGCAGTATTTT. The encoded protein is CASSRLADSTDTQYF. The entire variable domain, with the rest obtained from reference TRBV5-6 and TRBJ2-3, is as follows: DAGVTQSPTHLIKTRGQQVTLRCSPKSGHDTVSWYQQALGQGPQFIFQYYEEEERQRGNFPDRFSGHQFPNYSSELNVNALLLGDSALYLCASSRLADSTDTQYFGPGTRLTVL.

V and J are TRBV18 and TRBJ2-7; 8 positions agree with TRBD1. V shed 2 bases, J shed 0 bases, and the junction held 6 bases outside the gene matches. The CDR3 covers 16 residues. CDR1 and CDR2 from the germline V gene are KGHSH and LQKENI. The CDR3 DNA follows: TGTGCCAGCTCACCAAAGGACAGGGTCTTCTCCTACGAGCAGTACTTC. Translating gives CASSPKDRVFSYEQYF.

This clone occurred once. CDR3 region: CATSRSIEETQYF. DNA for the CDR3: TGTGCCACCAGCAGAAGCATTGAAGAGACCCAGTACTTC. This rearrangement joins TRBV15 to TRBJ2-5; D uncertain. V shed 2 bases and J shed 3 bases, with 7 bases lying between them. The CDR3 totals 13 residues. CDR1 is LNHNV, CDR2 YYDKDF, per germline (reference sequence).

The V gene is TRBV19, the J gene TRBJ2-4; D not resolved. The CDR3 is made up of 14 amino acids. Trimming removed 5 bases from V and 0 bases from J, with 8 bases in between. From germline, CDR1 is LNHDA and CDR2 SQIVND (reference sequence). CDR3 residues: CASSARLAKNIQYF. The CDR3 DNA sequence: TGTGCCAGTAGTGCCAGACTAGCCAAAAACATTCAGTACTTC.

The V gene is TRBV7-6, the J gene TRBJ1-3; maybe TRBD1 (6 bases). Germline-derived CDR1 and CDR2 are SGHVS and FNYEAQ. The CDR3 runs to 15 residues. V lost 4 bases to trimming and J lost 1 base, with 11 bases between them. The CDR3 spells CASSSIQGSGNTIYF. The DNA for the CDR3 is TGTGCCAGCAGCTCTATACAGGGTTCTGGAAACACCATATATTTT.